This TCR beta chain was recorded in a study of T-cell memory formation after mild COVID-19. MiXCR was run by TCRdb on the 5' RACE reads, yielding one entry per CDR3 protein. Here the sample spans roughly 200,000 distinct CDR3 sequences, over 20% being singletons. J was trimmed by 3 bases and V by 3 bases; bases with no gene match: 2. CDR1 and CDR2 (germline): SGHRS, YFSETQ. The CDR3 consists of 14 residues. At least ten counts were recorded for this clonotype. The sequence derives from an adult woman who had mild COVID-19 (a few samples of this study predate the infection). Cell type and time point are not known. Input material: PBMCs or a T cell subset sorted from them (not recorded which). The chain couples TRBV5-1 to TRBJ1-1, with TRBD1 matching 10 bases. The CDR3 spells CASSSGTGDTEAFF. CDR3 DNA sequence: TGCGCCAGCAGCTCCGGGACAGGGGACACTGAAGCTTTCTTT.